This passage covers 21 T cell receptor beta chains from one sample sequenced in a study of blood T cell repertoires in COVID-19 (dated by TCRdb to 2018 to 2021). Library creation used the immunoSEQ multiplex PCR assay. Entries here come from immuneACCESS through TCRdb and include only in-frame sequences with V and J called. Some clones fail to appear in such tables; in the studies checked, an unresolved V gene covers under half of the shortfall, and the cause of the remainder is unknown. The sample contains approximately 26,000 clones, roughly 84% of them found a single time. The biggest ten clones account for roughly 14% of the sample. The sequenced sample was peripheral blood. Every receptor here comes from a human donor in a cohort sampled during active COVID-19. The donor label of this sample is uncertain.

The chain uses TRBV9 and TRBJ1-2, with D uncertain. CDR1 and CDR2 from the germline V gene are SGDLS and YYNGEE. This CDR3 has 13 amino acids. V lost 6 bases and J 0 bases, leaving 9 bases between the germline ends. CDR3 in DNA: TGTGCCAGCAAGAGGGATCCTAACTATGGCTACACCTTC. Translation: CASKRDPNYGYTF.

The sample holds one count of this clone. The genes are TRBV4-2 and TRBJ2-4; D is perhaps TRBD1 (5 bases). The CDR3 runs to 18 residues. V lost 1 base and J 0 bases, leaving 16 bases between the germline ends. Germline V gene data show CDR1 as LGHNA and CDR2 as YNFKEQ. CDR3 sequence: CASSQAAGQAQAKNIQYF. The CDR3 DNA is TGTGCCAGCAGCCAAGCTGCAGGGCAGGCTCAAGCCAAAAACATTCAGTACTTC.

The chain employs TRBV9 and TRBJ1-1; D uncertain. The V gene lost 0 bases and the J gene lost 2 bases, with 8 bases spanning the gap. The germline V gene encodes CDR1 SGDLS and CDR2 YYNGEE. The CDR3 is made up of 14 amino acids. The chain's CDR3 is CASSVGGINTEAFF. The CDR3 DNA reads as TGTGCCAGCAGCGTAGGAGGGATCAACACTGAAGCTTTCTTT. Based on the CDR3 plus reference TRBV9 and TRBJ1-1, the full variable domain is DSGVTQTPKHLITATGQRVTLRCSPRSGDLSVYWYQQSLDQGLQFLIQYYNGEERAKGNILERFSAQQFPDLHSELNLSSLELGDSALYFCASSVGGINTEAFFGQGTRLTVV.

This sequence joins TRBV7-2 and TRBJ1-3; D call uncertain. The ends were cut back, 1 base at V and 0 bases at J, with 4 bases in the middle. Germline V CDR1 and CDR2: SGHTA, FQGNSA. The CDR3 consists of 14 residues. The chain's CDR3 is CASSLDSSGNTIYF. Written as DNA, the CDR3 is TGTGCCAGCAGCTTAGATAGCTCTGGAAACACCATATATTTT.

The gene calls are TRBV6-2 or TRBV6-3 and TRBJ2-2; 8 bases are a match to TRBD2. Germline V gives CDR1 MNHEY, CDR2 SVGEGT. Trimming removed 2 bases from V and 1 base from J; junction bases left unmatched: 9. The CDR3 loop spans 18 amino acids. The CDR3: CASSYPPGGAKNTGELFF. The CDR3 DNA reads as TGTGCCAGCAGTTACCCCCCGGGGGGGGCGAAGAACACCGGGGAGCTGTTTTTT.

The V and J genes are TRBV6-5 and TRBJ2-3; 7 bases are a match to TRBD1. Germline V gene data show CDR1 as MNHEY and CDR2 as SVGAGI. V was clipped by 4 bases and J by 7 bases; unmatched bases: 14. The CDR3 covers 16 residues. The CDR3 sequence: CASSSYRGRVANTQYF. CDR3 bases: TGTGCCAGCAGTTCCTACAGGGGAAGGGTGGCAAATACGCAGTATTTT.

The chain joins TRBV7-2 to TRBJ1-4; TRBD1 agrees at 7 bases. Germline V CDR1 and CDR2: SGHTA, FQGNSA. Losses at the gene ends were 4 bases for V and 4 bases for J; bases not matched to a gene: 3. The CDR3 runs 14 residues. This CDR3 reads CASSSTGFNEKLFF. The CDR3 DNA is TGTGCCAGCAGCTCGACAGGGTTTAATGAAAAACTGTTTTTT.

The V gene is TRBV27, the J gene TRBJ2-1, with 13 bases that match TRBD2. CDR1 is MNHEY, CDR2 SMNVEV, per germline (reference sequence). CDR3 size: 19 residues. With 0 bases clipped from V and 4 bases from J, the junction kept 9 bases outside the gene matches. CDR3 residues: CASSLSTGTSGVSYNEQFF. In DNA form, the CDR3 reads TGTGCCAGCAGTTTATCGACCGGGACTAGCGGGGTTTCGTACAATGAGCAGTTCTTC.

The chain links TRBV5-8 to TRBJ2-2, with D unresolved. Trimming took off 0 bases at V and 1 base at J, with 4 bases between the two ends. This CDR3 spans 14 amino acids. Germline values: CDR1 SGHTS, CDR2 YDEGEE. The CDR3 region has the DNA TGTGCCAGCAGCTTGGCCCAGAACACCGGGGAGCTGTTTTTT. Translated: CASSLAQNTGELFF.

V gene TRBV6-2 or TRBV6-3 combines with J gene TRBJ1-2, with a possible D match to TRBD1 (6 bases). Per the germline V gene, CDR1 is MNHEY and CDR2 is SVGEGT. Trimming cost V 0 bases and J 4 bases, with 12 bases left between them. The CDR3 is 15 amino acids. CDR3 sequence: CASSYSAGAIYGYTF. The CDR3 nucleotides read TGTGCCAGCAGTTACTCGGCAGGGGCTATCTATGGCTACACCTTC.

The chain employs TRBV6-6 and TRBJ1-3, with 10 nucleotides matching TRBD1. The CDR3 sequence is 17 residues long. The trim removed 5 bases at V and 3 bases at J, leaving 10 bases unmatched. CDR1 and CDR2 (germline): MNHNY, SVGAGI (reference sequence). The CDR3 loop reads CASSRIDRGRRGNTIYF. CDR3 sequence (DNA): TGTGCCAGCAGTCGCATTGACAGGGGGCGCCGTGGAAACACCATATATTTT.

This clone counts as medium-sized (0.01 to 0.1%). Other DNA sequences in this sample translate to the same CDR3. This chain joins TRBV7-9 and TRBJ1-5; 7 bases match TRBD1. The junction had 0 bases not matched to a gene; V was cut back by 0 bases and J by 4 bases. The CDR3 has 14 amino acids. The germline gives CDR1 SEHNR, CDR2 FQNEAQ (reference sequence). The CDR3 coding sequence is TGTGCCAGCAGCTTAGCGACAGGGAATCAGCCCCAGCATTTT. Translation: CASSLATGNQPQHF.

The chain carries TRBV9 and TRBJ2-4; no clear D gene. The germline V and J ends were trimmed by 0 bases and 5 bases, with 9 bases remaining between them. The CDR3 sequence is 14 residues long. Germline loops: CDR1 SGDLS, CDR2 YYNGEE. The CDR3 reads CASSVDVRENIQYF. DNA for the CDR3: TGTGCCAGCAGCGTAGATGTACGGGAAAACATTCAGTACTTC.

The J gene is TRBJ2-7, the V gene TRBV6-2 or TRBV6-3; 7 positions agree with TRBD2. The CDR3 has 15 amino acids. Losses at the gene ends were 0 bases for V and 3 bases for J; bases not matched to a gene: 5. CDR1 is MNHEY, CDR2 SVGEGT, per germline. CDR3 coding DNA: TGTGCCAGCAGTTACTCGGCGGGGGAGGTCTACGAGCAGTACTTC. Encoded protein: CASSYSAGEVYEQYF.

This clone occurred a few times. V and J are TRBV12-5 and TRBJ2-3; D may be TRBD1 (5 bases). CDR3 length: 12 residues. Trimming removed 0 bases from V and 9 bases from J, with 7 bases in between. The germline gives CDR1 LGHNT, CDR2 FRNRAP. CDR3 sequence: CASGLVGQTQYF. For the CDR3, the DNA is TGTGCTAGTGGTTTGGTGGGGCAGACGCAGTATTTT.

V is TRBV11-3 and J is TRBJ2-1; TRBD1 matches at 7 bases. J was trimmed by 0 bases and V by 5 bases; bases with no gene match: 4. CDR3 length: 15 residues. The V gene's germline CDR1 is SGHNT and CDR2 YENEEA. The CDR3 sequence: CASSGAGGSYNEQFF. In DNA, the CDR3 is TGTGCCAGCAGCGGGGCAGGGGGCTCCTACAATGAGCAGTTCTTC.

V usage is TRBV6-5 and J usage is TRBJ2-5, with a weak D call TRBD2 (6 bases). Trimming removed 7 bases at V and 5 bases at J, with 14 bases between. In germline, CDR1 is MNHEY, CDR2 SVGAGI. The CDR3 loop spans 13 amino acids. CDR3 sequence: CASTRLVSETQYF. In nucleotides, the CDR3 is TGTGCCAGCACCAGACTAGTATCTGAGACCCAGTACTTC.

The chain combines TRBV5-1 with TRBJ1-6; TRBD1 might be the D (5 bases). V lost 1 base and J 5 bases, leaving 10 bases between the germline ends. The V gene's germline CDR1 is SGHRS and CDR2 YFSETQ. The CDR3 is made up of 15 amino acids. The chain's CDR3 is CASSLSGGNNSPLHF. The CDR3 DNA reads as TGCGCCAGCAGCTTGTCGGGGGGGAATAATTCACCCCTCCACTTT. Full variable domain (outside the CDR3, taken from reference TRBV5-1 and TRBJ1-6): KAGVTQTPRYLIKTRGQQVTLSCSPISGHRSVSWYQQTPGQGLQFLFEYFSETQRNKGNFPGRFSGRQFSNSRSEMNVSTLELGDSALYLCASSLSGGNNSPLHFGNGTRLTVT.

The gene calls are TRBV19 and TRBJ2-7, with D maybe TRBD2 (7 bases). CDR1 and CDR2 (germline): LNHDA, SQIVND (reference sequence). This CDR3 is built from 15 residues. Between the trimmed V and J ends, which lost 5 bases and 7 bases, there was a span of 21 bases. Here the CDR3 reads CASSLLGAGAGEQYF. The CDR3 bases are TGTGCCAGTAGTCTCCTCGGTGCGGGGGCGGGGGAGCAGTACTTC.

The rearrangement joins TRBV11-2 to TRBJ2-2, with a possible D match to TRBD1 (6 bases). V shed 5 bases and J shed 4 bases, with 14 bases lying between them. CDR3 size: 15 residues. Looked up from germline, CDR1 is SGHAT and CDR2 is FQNNGV. The CDR3: CASSRDRSGTGELFF. CDR3 in DNA: TGTGCCAGCAGCCGAGACAGGTCGGGCACCGGGGAGCTGTTTTTT.

V and J are TRBV4-2 and TRBJ2-4; the match to TRBD2 covers 11 bases. This CDR3 spans 17 amino acids. V shed 0 bases and J 3 bases; nucleotides not matched to a gene: 4. Germline V lookup: CDR1 LGHNA, CDR2 YNFKEQ. CDR3 DNA: TGTGCCAGCAGCCAAGAAGGTCTAGCGGGGGGCAAAAACATTCAGTACTTC. This codes for CASSQEGLAGGKNIQYF.